The clone carrying this T cell receptor beta chain showed up just a few times. Antigen: not known. These data are taken from a study of cytomegalovirus exposure and HLA in healthy donors. Study results and limitations: The study designated 150 or so TCR beta chains cytomegalovirus-associated.

This CDR3 comprises 14 residues. The trim removed 7 bases at V and 15 bases at J, leaving 16 bases unmatched. Germline-derived CDR1 and CDR2 are SNHLY and FYNNEI. PCR involved 60 Vbeta and 13 Jbeta primers. Generated by immunoSEQ multiplex PCR, the TCRdb table keeps only in-frame clones and is missing some. The sample lists some 150,000 clones; about 75% were seen once. The V and J genes are TRBV2 and TRBJ1-5; 9 bases agree with TRBD1. This receptor was identified in a male donor in good health and CMV-seronegative. The sample was PBMCs. CDR3: CASNPGQGLRRLHF. DNA of the CDR3: TGTGCCAGCAACCCGGGACAGGGACTGAGGAGGTTGCATTTT.